The rows below give T cell receptor beta chains drawn from one sample of a study of shared clonotypes between healthy human individuals. TCRdb's copy holds only in-frame clones and misses some; the assay was immunoSEQ multiplex PCR. The sample includes about a million clones, 76% of them seen just once. The source material was memory CD4+ T cells sorted from blood. These receptors were taken from a man aged 18 to 35 in good health. CDR3s include the opening cysteine and the closing phenylalanine or tryptophan. Fields, in order: J gene, clone size, V gene, D gene, CDR3 DNA, CDR3 protein. A D gene is named only where the DNA matches it firmly. The size of a clone is reported for some rows only, either as once, few or many, or as a class for expanded clones.

J: TRBJ2-7
size: -
V: TRBV6-1
D: -
DNA: TGTGCCAGCAGTGATTGGAGGGCTCTGATGTACGAGCAGTACTTC
CDR3: CASSDWRALMYEQYF

J: TRBJ2-7
size: -
V: TRBV29-1
D: TRBD2
DNA: TGCAGCGTTGGATTGGGGGGGTCCTACGAGCAGTACTTC
CDR3: CSVGLGGSYEQYF

J: TRBJ2-7
size: once
V: TRBV25-1
D: -
DNA: TGTGCCAGCAGTGGTCATAACGGACCCTACGAGCAGTACTTC
CDR3: CASSGHNGPYEQYF

J: TRBJ2-1
size: -
V: TRBV2
D: TRBD2
DNA: TGTGCCAGCAAAATAGCGGGGAGCTCCTACAATGAGCAGTTCTTC
CDR3: CASKIAGSSYNEQFF

J: TRBJ2-2
size: -
V: TRBV30
D: TRBD2
DNA: TGTGCCTGGAGGGGGCCTAGCGGGACCGGGGAGCTGTTTTTT
CDR3: CAWRGPSGTGELFF

J: TRBJ2-1
size: -
V: TRBV5-6
D: TRBD1
DNA: TGTGCCAGCAGCCGGGACAGGGGGACGGGGTACAATGAGCAGTTCTTC
CDR3: CASSRDRGTGYNEQFF

J: TRBJ2-6
size: -
V: TRBV2
D: -
DNA: TGTGCCAGCAGATCCCGCGGGAACTCTGGGGCCAACGTCCTGACTTTC
CDR3: CASRSRGNSGANVLTF

J: TRBJ2-3
size: once
V: TRBV5-4
D: -
DNA: TGTGCCAGCAGCCCACGAGATGGGGGCACAGATACGCAGTATTTT
CDR3: CASSPRDGGTDTQYF

J: TRBJ2-2
size: -
V: TRBV18
D: -
DNA: TGTGCCAGCTCACCTACGACCGGGGAGCTGTTTTTT
CDR3: CASSPTTGELFF

J: TRBJ2-1
size: -
V: TRBV29-1
D: -
DNA: TGCAGCACGTTTAGAGGAGGTGAGCAGTTCTTC
CDR3: CSTFRGGEQFF

J: TRBJ2-7
size: -
V: TRBV4-1
D: -
DNA: TGCGCCAGCAGCCAACCCGCCGGAACAGGGACCCCCTACGAGCAGTACTTC
CDR3: CASSQPAGTGTPYEQYF

J: TRBJ1-2
size: few
V: TRBV18
D: -
DNA: TGTGCCAGCTCCCCTGATCTAAACTATGGCTACACCTTC
CDR3: CASSPDLNYGYTF

J: TRBJ2-2
size: -
V: TRBV4-3
D: -
DNA: TGCGCCAGCAGCCAAGATCTCACTAGCAGCGGGGAGCTGTTTTTT
CDR3: CASSQDLTSSGELFF

J: TRBJ2-1
size: -
V: TRBV5-1
D: TRBD2
DNA: TGCGCCAGCAGCCGCGGGACTAGCGGAGAGCAGTTCTTC
CDR3: CASSRGTSGEQFF

J: TRBJ2-1
size: -
V: TRBV27
D: -
DNA: TGTGCCAGCAGGGCCCAAACTGAGAGCTCCTACAATGAGCAGTTCTTC
CDR3: CASRAQTESSYNEQFF

J: TRBJ1-2
size: few
V: TRBV14
D: TRBD1
DNA: TGTGCCAGCAGCCCGGGACAGGGGGGGTATGGCTACACCTTC
CDR3: CASSPGQGGYGYTF

J: TRBJ1-2
size: few
V: TRBV10-1
D: TRBD1
DNA: TGCGCCAGCAGTCCCGGGACAGGGTTTGGAGGCTACACCTTC
CDR3: CASSPGTGFGGYTF

J: TRBJ2-1
size: -
V: TRBV15
D: -
DNA: TGTGCCACCAGCAGAGCTCGGGTAGCGAATTGGAATGAGCAGTTCTTC
CDR3: CATSRARVANWNEQFF

J: TRBJ2-5
size: -
V: TRBV11-3
D: TRBD2
DNA: TGTGCCAGCAGCTTATCCCCGGGACTAGCGGGGGGGCAGGAGACCCAGTACTTC
CDR3: CASSLSPGLAGGQETQYF

J: TRBJ2-1
size: -
V: TRBV5-6
D: TRBD2
DNA: TGTGCCAGCAGCTTGGTGGGGGCTAGCGGGAGATTTTATGAGCAGTTCTTC
CDR3: CASSLVGASGRFYEQFF

J: TRBJ1-4
size: -
V: TRBV7-9
D: -
DNA: TGTGCCAGCAGCTTAACCCCAACTAATGAAAAACTGTTTTTT
CDR3: CASSLTPTNEKLFF

J: TRBJ1-1
size: -
V: TRBV5-5
D: -
DNA: TGTGCCAGCAGCTTGGCCGGGGCGCGGGACACTGAAGCTTTCTTT
CDR3: CASSLAGARDTEAFF

J: TRBJ2-3
size: -
V: TRBV5-1
D: -
DNA: TGCGCCAGCAGCTTGGGCGGGGCTAGCACAGATACGCAGTATTTT
CDR3: CASSLGGASTDTQYF

J: TRBJ2-1
size: -
V: TRBV5-1
D: TRBD2
DNA: TGCGCCAGCAGCTTGAGGCGGGAGCCCTACAATGAGCAGTTCTTC
CDR3: CASSLRREPYNEQFF

J: TRBJ1-3
size: -
V: TRBV9
D: -
DNA: TGTGCCAGCAGCCCTCAGAGCTCTGGAAACACCATATATTTT
CDR3: CASSPQSSGNTIYF

J: TRBJ2-7
size: -
V: TRBV2
D: -
DNA: TGTGCCAGCAGTGAAGTGGGGGCAGCCTACGAGCAGTACTTC
CDR3: CASSEVGAAYEQYF

J: TRBJ2-1
size: few
V: TRBV11-2
D: TRBD1
DNA: TGTGCCAGCAGCTTAAGAGTAGGGACAGGGTCCTACAATGAGCAGTTCTTC
CDR3: CASSLRVGTGSYNEQFF

J: TRBJ1-3
size: -
V: TRBV12-5
D: -
DNA: TGTGCTAGTGGTTTCCCTGGCGGTTCTGGAAACACCATATATTTT
CDR3: CASGFPGGSGNTIYF